This TCR beta chain stems from a study of cytomegalovirus exposure and HLA in healthy donors. Across the whole study: Of some 400 genotyped donors, approximately 84% clustered with self-reported Caucasian donors. Study-level findings and limits: TCR beta chains numbering more than 150 were designated cytomegalovirus-associated. Analyzed later, association rates of TCRs varied across HLA loci, with DRB1 most and HLA-C fewest. From TCR beta sequences, most subjects' HLA-A and HLA-B alleles were reportedly predicted accurately.

The V and J ends lost 1 base and 3 bases respectively, with 13 bases between them. Germline assignment: CDR1 LGHNA and CDR2 YSLEER. The CDR3 consists of 15 residues. Concerning this clone itself: Its antigen is still unknown.

The PCR ran on 60 Vbeta and 13 Jbeta primers. TCRdb's copy holds only in-frame clones and misses some; the assay was immunoSEQ multiplex PCR. The data show under 200,000 clones, around 75% seen once. The chain combines TRBV4-3 with TRBJ2-7; the D gene is possibly TRBD2 (6 bases). The specimen sequenced was PBMCs. This receptor was taken from a male donor in good health and CMV-seronegative. For the CDR3, the DNA is TGCGCCAGCAGCCAAGCAGCGGGTAAAAGCTACGAGCAGTACTTC. Encoded protein: CASSQAAGKSYEQYF.